What follows is one TCR beta chain and its context. The sample is drawn from a study of siplizumab effects on memory and regulatory T cells. V was trimmed by 5 bases and J by 5 bases, leaving 10 bases between them. This CDR3 spans 14 amino acids. Germline values: CDR1 SGHTA, CDR2 FQGTGA. The protocol was immunoSEQ multiplex PCR, while the TCRdb copy is restricted to in-frame clones and leaves out a portion. The sample holds 100,000 to 110,000 clones; approximately 94% are singletons and the top ten take about 1.2%. Specimen: non-Treg CD4+ T cells sorted from blood. V and J are TRBV7-3 and TRBJ2-6, with D unresolved. The sequence derives from a human donor in good health. The CDR3 loop is CASSISSRANVLTF. CDR3 sequence (DNA): TGTGCCAGCAGCATCTCCAGCAGGGCCAACGTCCTGACTTTC.